This TCR beta chain was profiled in a study of regulatory T cells in long-lasting Graves disease. Study results and limitations: Persistent disease samples used TRBV28, TRBJ1-2 and TRBJ2-5 preferentially.

Library construction for TCR beta used iRepertoire HTBI primers and Arm-PCR of CDR3 regions. TCRdb re-called the multiplex PCR reads with MiXCR, one entry per CDR3 protein. Of about 470,000 distinct CDR3 sequences listed, roughly 21% were seen once; the top ten hold less than 9%. As for time point: persistent/refractory GD, antithyroid drugs over 5 years with positive TRAb. Generation of the TCR library employed RNA extracted from PBMCs. Comments on this clonotype: Antigen unknown. With a much larger clone just one base away, this may be a read error. The conserved final phenylalanine or tryptophan is absent from the CDR3, which likely points to a read error.

The V and J ends lost 8 bases and 5 bases, in that order; junction bases with no gene match: 9. The CDR3 is made up of 14 amino acids. The V call is TRBV12-3 or TRBV12-4, the J call TRBJ2-5; TRBD2 aligns across 9 bases. The sequencing used peripheral blood mononuclear cells (PBMCs), collected when the disease was refractory, from a patient treated with antithyroid drugs. The TCR comes from a female donor with Graves disease. The CDR3 sequence: CASLAAGGQETQYL. The DNA of the CDR3 is TGTGCCAGCCTAGCGGCGGGGGGGCAGGAGACCCAGTACCTC.